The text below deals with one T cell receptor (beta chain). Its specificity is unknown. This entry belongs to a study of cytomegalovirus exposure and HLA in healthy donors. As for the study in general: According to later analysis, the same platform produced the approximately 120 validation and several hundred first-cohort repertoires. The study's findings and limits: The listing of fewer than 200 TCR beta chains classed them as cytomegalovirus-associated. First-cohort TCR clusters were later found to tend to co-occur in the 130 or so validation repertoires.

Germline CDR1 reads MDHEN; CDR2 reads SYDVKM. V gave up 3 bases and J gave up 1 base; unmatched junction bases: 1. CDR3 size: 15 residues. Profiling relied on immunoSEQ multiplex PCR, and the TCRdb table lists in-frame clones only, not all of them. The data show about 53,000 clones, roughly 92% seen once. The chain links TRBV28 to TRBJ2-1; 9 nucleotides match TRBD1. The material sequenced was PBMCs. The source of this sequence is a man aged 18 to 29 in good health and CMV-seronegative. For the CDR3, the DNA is TGTGCCAGCAGTTTGGGACAGGGTTCCTACAATGAGCAGTTCTTC. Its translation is CASSLGQGSYNEQFF.